The present T cell receptor (beta chain) was sequenced within a study of CD8 T cells in ankylosing spondylitis (dated by TCRdb to the late 2010s). Regarding the complete study: T cell receptor beta repertoires were profiled in healthy donors and ankylosing spondylitis patients so that disease-linked TCR variants could be found. The full study cohort comprised around 23 ankylosing spondylitis patients and some 110 healthy donors. Peripheral blood samples were taken, and synovial fluid was additionally collected from ankylosing spondylitis patients.

This clonotype occurred a few times. The antigen this receptor binds is unknown. Base qualities are not at hand, and no much larger clone is one base apart. V is clipped by 5 bases and J by 0 bases, and the sequence between their germline boundaries is 14 bases long. Measured from the cysteine to the phenylalanine, the CDR3 is 15 residues long. CDR3 DNA is the only sequence kept; it has 45 bases, read in frame from the first base. Per the germline V gene, SGHTA is the CDR1 and FQGNSA is the CDR2. The sequencer was an Illumina HiSeq 2500. Quantitative 5'-RACE with molecular barcodes was used to prepare TCR beta libraries. Regarding the original processing steps: To identify disease-linked TCR variants, a new computational method was used, one built on a probabilistic model of VDJ rearrangement. The public reads were quality trimmed at Q25 with fastp and then assembled into clones with MiXCR by TCRdb, keeping productive beta chains. Every distinct CDR3 protein forms one entry, paired with its most common genes and DNA. TCRdb, not the authors, supplied the V and J calls. The sample profile shows 200,000 to 300,000 distinct CDR3 sequences; roughly a tenth of them were found once. The top ten constitute around 3% of the sample.

Summary of the overall study and its limitations: Some of the motif variants had been reported before in the synovial fluid and blood of reactive arthritis patients, a finding that suggests common disease-initiation mechanisms. Blood from ankylosing spondylitis patients appeared to be characterized by a TCR beta motif composed of under 10 highly homologous amino acid variants. In peripheral blood, the disease-linked clones were found at relatively low frequencies and had a CD8+ phenotype. Significant enrichment of the disease-linked clones was reported in matched synovial fluid samples from ankylosing spondylitis patients.

The sequence links TRBV7-2 to TRBJ2-7; a tentative D call is TRBD1 (7 bases match). The sample consisted of blood, either unsorted or a sorted T cell fraction (not recorded which). This TCR was sampled from a male donor with ankylosing spondylitis or in good health (not recorded which). The CDR3 reads CASSPRDRPSYEQYF. The nucleotides read TGTGCCAGCAGCCCGCGGGACAGACCCTCCTACGAGCAGTACTTC.